Detailed here is one T cell receptor (beta chain). The record originates from a study of cytomegalovirus exposure and HLA in healthy donors. In germline, CDR1 is SGHDT, CDR2 YYEEEE. This CDR3 region has 19 residues. V dropped 0 bases and J dropped 0; count of bases not matched to a gene: 8. Sequenced by immunoSEQ multiplex PCR; TCRdb stores in-frame clones only, minus some. Among tens of thousands of clones, over 90% were seen once, and the ten largest hold approximately 5.5%. The donors were in the roughly 120-subject validation cohort, distinct from the roughly 600-subject first cohort. Material for sequencing was PBMCs. This chain connects TRBV5-6 to TRBJ2-3; the match to TRBD2 covers 12 bases. The receptor was isolated from a woman between 18 and 29 years old in good health and CMV-seronegative. CDR3 nucleotide sequence: TGTGCCAGCAGCTTGGAGGTGGCTAGCGGGAGGGCTAGCACAGATACGCAGTATTTT. Its protein product is CASSLEVASGRASTDTQYF. Combining the CDR3 with reference TRBV5-6 and TRBJ2-3 gives the whole variable domain DAGVTQSPTHLIKTRGQQVTLRCSPKSGHDTVSWYQQALGQGPQFIFQYYEEEERQRGNFPDRFSGHQFPNYSSELNVNALLLGDSALYLCASSLEVASGRASTDTQYFGPGTRLTVL.